A single sample gave rise to the 24 T cell receptor beta chains below, sequenced in a study of cytomegalovirus exposure and HLA in healthy donors. Researchers ran the PCR with 60 Vbeta and 13 Jbeta primers. Produced via immunoSEQ multiplex PCR; TCRdb's table is partial and in-frame only. This sample has 95,000 to 100,000 clones, with approximately 72% found just once. Sequenced: PBMCs. Receptors were obtained from a woman in her thirties or forties in good health and CMV-seronegative.

The chain links TRBV6-4 to TRBJ2-4; possible D gene TRBD1, 5 bases. The V end lost 1 base, the J end lost 8 bases, and 9 bases lay between the germline ends. The CDR3 loop spans 13 amino acids. The germline gives CDR1 MRHNA, CDR2 SNTAGT. The CDR3 sequence: CASSDLGVDIQYF. CDR3 DNA sequence: TGTGCCAGCAGTGACTTAGGGGTTGACATTCAGTACTTC.

The genes are TRBV18 and TRBJ2-4, with 7 bases matching TRBD1. V shed 3 bases and J 7 bases; nucleotides not matched to a gene: 12. From germline, CDR1 is KGHSH and CDR2 LQKENI. The CDR3 loop spans 16 amino acids. CDR3 residues: CASSPRQGSARNIQYF. Written as DNA, the CDR3 is TGTGCCAGCTCACCCAGACAGGGATCGGCGAGGAACATTCAGTACTTC.

The rearrangement joins TRBV7-2 to TRBJ2-1, with TRBD2 identical over 7 bases. CDR1 and CDR2 from the germline V gene are SGHTA and FQGNSA. The length of the CDR3 is 16 residues. Trimming at V came to 5 bases and at J to 5 bases, leaving 12 bases not matched to a gene. CDR3 amino acids: CASSPPGLLQNNEQFF. CDR3 DNA sequence: TGTGCCAGCAGCCCCCCGGGACTACTACAAAACAATGAGCAGTTCTTC.

V and J are TRBV7-8 and TRBJ2-7, with D tentatively TRBD2 (6 bases). V lost 5 bases, J lost 5 bases, and 22 bases lay in between. This CDR3 contains 16 residues. The germline gives CDR1 SGHVS, CDR2 FQNEAQ. The CDR3 DNA reads as TGTGCCAGCAGCGTTAGGCCCCCACCAGCGGGCCACGAGCAGTACTTC. Its translation: CASSVRPPPAGHEQYF.

The chain is built from TRBV18 and TRBJ2-5; TRBD2 matches at 9 bases. V dropped 3 bases and J dropped 2; count of bases not matched to a gene: 4. This CDR3 contains 15 residues. Looked up from germline, CDR1 is KGHSH and CDR2 is LQKENI. CDR3 protein: CASSPRTSVQETQYF. The CDR3 DNA reads as TGTGCCAGCTCACCCCGGACTAGCGTACAAGAGACCCAGTACTTC.

The CDR3 coding sequence is TGTGCCAGCAGCCGGGATAGTAATGAAAAACTGTTTTTT. Its translation: CASSRDSNEKLFF. This rearrangement joins TRBV6-6 to TRBJ1-4; D unresolved. Trimming removed 6 bases at V and 4 bases at J, with 9 bases between. This CDR3 region has 13 residues. Germline CDR1 and CDR2: MNHNY and SVGAGI (reference sequence).

V is TRBV30 and J is TRBJ2-1; perhaps TRBD1 as D (7 bases). V lost 4 bases, J lost 1 base, and 11 bases lay in between. Per germline, CDR1 GTSNPN and CDR2 SVGIG (reference sequence). There are 14 residues in the CDR3. CDR3 residues: CAWTSGGSYNEQFF. In DNA form, the CDR3 reads TGTGCCTGGACCTCAGGGGGGTCCTACAATGAGCAGTTCTTC.

The V and J genes are TRBV6-6 and TRBJ1-5; possible D gene TRBD1, 6 bases. The V end was cut by 5 bases, the J end by 5 bases, with 10 bases between. Germline V CDR1 and CDR2: MNHNY, SVGAGI (reference sequence). The CDR3 extends over 13 amino acids. CDR3 in amino acids: CASSTQGHQPQHF. The CDR3 DNA sequence: TGTGCCAGCAGTACCCAGGGGCATCAGCCCCAGCATTTT.

The gene calls are TRBV18 and TRBJ2-5; TRBD1 aligns across 10 bases. From germline, CDR1 is KGHSH and CDR2 LQKENI. This CDR3 has 14 residues. Trimming at V came to 3 bases and at J to 4 bases, leaving 2 bases not matched to a gene. CDR3 in DNA: TGTGCCAGCTCACCCTGGACAGGGGGAGAGACCCAGTACTTC. It encodes CASSPWTGGETQYF. The full variable domain, with the rest looked up from reference TRBV18 and TRBJ2-5, is NAGVMQNPRHLVRRRGQEARLRCSPMKGHSHVYWYRQLPEEGLKFMVYLQKENIIDESGMPKERFSAEFPKEGPSILRIQQVVRGDSAAYFCASSPWTGGETQYFGPGTRLLVL.

The chain recombines TRBV5-1 with TRBJ2-1; 9 nucleotides align to TRBD2. CDR3 length: 14 amino acids. Germline assignment: CDR1 SGHRS and CDR2 YFSETQ. Trimming cost V 3 bases and J 8 bases; bases outside gene matches: 6. DNA of the CDR3: TGCGCCAGCAGCTCACCGGGACTAGCCCATGAGCAGTTCTTC. As protein: CASSSPGLAHEQFF.

This sequence joins TRBV30 and TRBJ2-3; 15 positions agree with TRBD2. The CDR3 extends over 18 amino acids. V gave up 5 bases and J gave up 1 base; unmatched junction bases: 10. The germline V gene has CDR1 GTSNPN and CDR2 SVGIG (reference sequence). CDR3 in DNA: TGTGCCTGGGGCTCCGGACTAGCGGGAGGGCCCGGCACAGATACGCAGTATTTT. Protein sequence: CAWGSGLAGGPGTDTQYF.

V and J are TRBV6-5 and TRBJ2-1; 7 positions agree with TRBD2. The germline CDR1 and CDR2 sequences are MNHEY and SVGAGI. This CDR3 is built from 14 residues. Trimming took 3 bases from V and 7 from J; bases not matched to a gene: 6. The CDR3 DNA reads TGTGCCAGCAGTTATGGGAGGGACTGGAATGAGCAGTTCTTC. Amino acids: CASSYGRDWNEQFF.

This clone was recorded a few times. J is TRBJ2-3 and V is TRBV15; 10 nucleotides line up with TRBD2. The CDR3 is made up of 16 amino acids. V gave up 4 bases and J gave up 5 bases; unmatched junction bases: 9. Germline loops: CDR1 LNHNV, CDR2 YYDKDF (reference sequence). Written as DNA, the CDR3 is TGTGCCACCAGCACGAGAAGAGCGGGGGGGCTAGATACGCAGTATTTT. The encoded protein is CATSTRRAGGLDTQYF.

CDR3 nucleotides: TGTGCCAGCAGCCCCCGGACAGGGGGAGATTATAATTCACCCCTCCACTTT. Protein product: CASSPRTGGDYNSPLHF. The rearrangement uses TRBV9 and TRBJ1-6; 10 bases are shared with TRBD1. CDR3 size: 17 residues. CDR1 SGDLS and CDR2 YYNGEE come from the germline V gene. The J segment lost 4 bases and the V segment lost 4 bases, leaving 8 bases of the junction unmatched.

V usage is TRBV7-9 and J usage is TRBJ2-7; 10 nucleotides match TRBD2. The CDR3 extends over 19 amino acids. CDR1 SEHNR and CDR2 FQNEAQ come from the germline V gene (reference sequence). With V trimmed by 1 base and J by 4 bases, 16 bases remained unmatched. The CDR3 spells CASSLDDRVKGLAAYEQYF. The CDR3 bases are TGTGCCAGCAGCTTAGATGACAGGGTAAAAGGACTAGCGGCGTACGAGCAGTACTTC.

V is TRBV7-9 and J is TRBJ1-2; D is unresolved. Germline-derived CDR1 and CDR2 are SEHNR and FQNEAQ (reference sequence). The CDR3 consists of 10 residues. CDR3 in DNA: TGTTCCGTAGAGTCGGGGGGCTACACCTTC. Amino acids: CSVESGGYTF.

The V and J genes are TRBV25-1 and TRBJ2-2, with 9 bases that match TRBD2. The CDR3 has 16 residues. With 2 bases clipped from V and 3 bases from J, the junction kept 4 bases outside the gene matches. The germline V gene encodes CDR1 MGHDK and CDR2 SYGVNS. CDR3 in DNA: TGTGCCAGCAGTGAAACCGGGACTAGCCACACCGGGGAGCTGTTTTTT. It is translated as CASSETGTSHTGELFF. The full variable domain, completed using reference TRBV25-1 and TRBJ2-2, is EADIYQTPRYLVIGTGKKITLECSQTMGHDKMYWYQQDPGMELHLIHYSYGVNSTEKGDLSSESTVSRIRTEHFPLTLESARPSHTSQYLCASSETGTSHTGELFFGEGSRLTVL.

This chain uses TRBV7-2 with TRBJ1-6; TRBD1 aligns across 7 bases. This CDR3 is built from 18 residues. The ends lost 1 base at V and 0 bases at J; junction bases unmatched: 6. Germline assignment: CDR1 SGHTA and CDR2 FQGNSA. The CDR3, as DNA: TGTGCCAGCAGCTTAGAGCAGGGACAGAGCTCCTATAATTCACCCCTCCACTTT. Translated, it gives CASSLEQGQSSYNSPLHF.

The chain recombines TRBV13 with TRBJ1-3; D uncertain. The CDR3 extends over 17 amino acids. Germline V gives CDR1 PRHDT, CDR2 FYEKMQ (reference sequence). V shed 1 base and J shed 0 bases, with 13 bases lying between them. CDR3: CASSLASSEYSGNTIYF. CDR3 nucleotides: TGTGCCAGCAGCTTAGCTAGTTCGGAATACTCTGGAAACACCATATATTTT.

On this clone: The junction differs from germline at one of its ends, possibly a read error. This rearrangement joins TRBV7-9 to TRBJ1-3; the D is unclear. Germline CDR1 is SEHNR and CDR2 is FQNEAQ (reference sequence). The CDR3 loop spans 14 amino acids. The DNA of the CDR3 is TGTTCCAGCAGCTTAGCCAGTTCTGGAAACACCATATATTTT. Translating it yields CSSSLASSGNTIYF.

This sequence joins TRBV5-1 and TRBJ2-7, with D tentatively TRBD1 (6 bases). The CDR3 is made up of 14 amino acids. Germline lookup yields CDR1 SGHRS and CDR2 YFSETQ. Trimming took off 3 bases at V and 3 bases at J, with 13 bases between the two ends. The CDR3 sequence: CASSSQGYDYEQYF. The CDR3 DNA sequence: TGCGCCAGCAGCTCACAGGGATACGACTACGAGCAGTACTTC.

The chain is built from TRBV6-5 and TRBJ2-3; 9 bases agree with TRBD2. Per the germline V gene, CDR1 is MNHEY and CDR2 is SVGAGI. The CDR3 runs 16 residues. J gave up 3 bases and V 2 bases, and 6 bases lay outside the gene matches. The CDR3 sequence: CASSYAGLARTDTQYF. The CDR3 DNA sequence: TGTGCCAGCAGTTACGCCGGACTAGCGAGAACAGATACGCAGTATTTT.

This chain links TRBV4-2 with TRBJ2-5; possibly TRBD1 for D (6 bases). Germline CDR1 reads LGHNA; CDR2 reads YNFKEQ. V shed 2 bases and J shed 5 bases, with 12 bases lying between them. The CDR3 runs 14 residues. CDR3: CASSQPGAWETQYF. The CDR3 bases are TGTGCCAGCAGCCAACCAGGGGCCTGGGAGACCCAGTACTTC.

CDR3 bases: TGTGCTAGTGTTCCTCCTGGGGGCAGGAGAGAGACCCAGTACTTC. Protein: CASVPPGGRRETQYF. The chain combines TRBV12-5 with TRBJ2-5; perhaps TRBD1 as D (6 bases). The CDR3 is 15 amino acids. Germline V gene lookup returns CDR1 LGHNT and CDR2 FRNRAP. V lost 7 bases and J lost 4, with 19 bases in between.